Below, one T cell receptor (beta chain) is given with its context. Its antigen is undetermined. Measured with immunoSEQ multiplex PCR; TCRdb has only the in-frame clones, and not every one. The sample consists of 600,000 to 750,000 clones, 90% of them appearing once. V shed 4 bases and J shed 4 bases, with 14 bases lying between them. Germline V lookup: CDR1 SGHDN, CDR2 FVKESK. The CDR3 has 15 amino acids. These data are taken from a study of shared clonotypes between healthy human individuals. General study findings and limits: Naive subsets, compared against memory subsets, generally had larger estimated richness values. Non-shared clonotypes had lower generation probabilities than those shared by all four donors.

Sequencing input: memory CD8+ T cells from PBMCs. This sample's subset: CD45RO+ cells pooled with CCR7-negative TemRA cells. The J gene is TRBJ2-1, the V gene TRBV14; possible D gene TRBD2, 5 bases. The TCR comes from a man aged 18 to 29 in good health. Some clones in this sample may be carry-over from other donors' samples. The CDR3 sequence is CASSPWELRYNEQFF. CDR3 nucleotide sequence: TGTGCCAGCAGCCCATGGGAGTTACGGTACAATGAGCAGTTCTTC.